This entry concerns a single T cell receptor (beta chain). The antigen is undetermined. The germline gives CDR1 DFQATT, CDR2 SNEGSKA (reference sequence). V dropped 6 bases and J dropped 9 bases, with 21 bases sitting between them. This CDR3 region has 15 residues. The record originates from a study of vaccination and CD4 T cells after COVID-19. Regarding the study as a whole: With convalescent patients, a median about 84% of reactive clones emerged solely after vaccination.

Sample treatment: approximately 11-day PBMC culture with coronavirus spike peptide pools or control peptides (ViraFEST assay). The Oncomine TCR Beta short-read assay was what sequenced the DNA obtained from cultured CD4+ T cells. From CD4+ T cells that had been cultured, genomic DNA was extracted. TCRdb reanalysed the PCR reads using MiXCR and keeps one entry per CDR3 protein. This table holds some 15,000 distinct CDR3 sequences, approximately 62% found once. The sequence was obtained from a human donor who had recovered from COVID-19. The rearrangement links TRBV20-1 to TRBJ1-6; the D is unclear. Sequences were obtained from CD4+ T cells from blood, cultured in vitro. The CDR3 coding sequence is TGCAGTGCACAAATGGTCGGGGTCCGGAGTTCACCCCTCCACTTT. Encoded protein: CSAQMVGVRSSPLHF.